The present T cell receptor (beta chain) was sequenced within a study of T cell clonotyping in hematopoietic cell transplantation. Details on this clone: Its target is not known.

Recipients were bled about 28 days pretransplant and at posttransplant days 30, 100, 180. Study-wide points: Pathologically expanded recipient clonotypes increased progressively from day 30 to day 180 as diversity fell. Without cell sorting, CD4 versus CD8 contributions remain unresolved. Graft donor and pretransplant recipient Inverse Simpson Index values predicted broader posttransplant TCR diversity.

The assay was immunoSEQ multiplex PCR, and TCRdb's table has in-frame clones only and misses some. The sample holds roughly 9,000 clones, 85% seen once. This CDR3 spans 15 amino acids. From germline, CDR1 is MNHEY and CDR2 SVGAGI. The V end lost 2 bases, the J end lost 3 bases, and 12 bases lay between the germline ends. The receptor comes from a female patient aged 30 to 45 who had an allogeneic stem cell transplant, so the T cells may come from the graft donor. Some clones in this sample may be carry-over from other donors' samples. Here the sequenced sample was PBMCs, taken 180 days after allogeneic stem cell transplant. This chain joins TRBV6-5 and TRBJ2-3, with D possibly TRBD1 on 5 matching bases. In DNA, the CDR3 is TGTGCCAGCAGTTACAGGGGTTACCCGACAGATACGCAGTATTTT. This codes for CASSYRGYPTDTQYF.